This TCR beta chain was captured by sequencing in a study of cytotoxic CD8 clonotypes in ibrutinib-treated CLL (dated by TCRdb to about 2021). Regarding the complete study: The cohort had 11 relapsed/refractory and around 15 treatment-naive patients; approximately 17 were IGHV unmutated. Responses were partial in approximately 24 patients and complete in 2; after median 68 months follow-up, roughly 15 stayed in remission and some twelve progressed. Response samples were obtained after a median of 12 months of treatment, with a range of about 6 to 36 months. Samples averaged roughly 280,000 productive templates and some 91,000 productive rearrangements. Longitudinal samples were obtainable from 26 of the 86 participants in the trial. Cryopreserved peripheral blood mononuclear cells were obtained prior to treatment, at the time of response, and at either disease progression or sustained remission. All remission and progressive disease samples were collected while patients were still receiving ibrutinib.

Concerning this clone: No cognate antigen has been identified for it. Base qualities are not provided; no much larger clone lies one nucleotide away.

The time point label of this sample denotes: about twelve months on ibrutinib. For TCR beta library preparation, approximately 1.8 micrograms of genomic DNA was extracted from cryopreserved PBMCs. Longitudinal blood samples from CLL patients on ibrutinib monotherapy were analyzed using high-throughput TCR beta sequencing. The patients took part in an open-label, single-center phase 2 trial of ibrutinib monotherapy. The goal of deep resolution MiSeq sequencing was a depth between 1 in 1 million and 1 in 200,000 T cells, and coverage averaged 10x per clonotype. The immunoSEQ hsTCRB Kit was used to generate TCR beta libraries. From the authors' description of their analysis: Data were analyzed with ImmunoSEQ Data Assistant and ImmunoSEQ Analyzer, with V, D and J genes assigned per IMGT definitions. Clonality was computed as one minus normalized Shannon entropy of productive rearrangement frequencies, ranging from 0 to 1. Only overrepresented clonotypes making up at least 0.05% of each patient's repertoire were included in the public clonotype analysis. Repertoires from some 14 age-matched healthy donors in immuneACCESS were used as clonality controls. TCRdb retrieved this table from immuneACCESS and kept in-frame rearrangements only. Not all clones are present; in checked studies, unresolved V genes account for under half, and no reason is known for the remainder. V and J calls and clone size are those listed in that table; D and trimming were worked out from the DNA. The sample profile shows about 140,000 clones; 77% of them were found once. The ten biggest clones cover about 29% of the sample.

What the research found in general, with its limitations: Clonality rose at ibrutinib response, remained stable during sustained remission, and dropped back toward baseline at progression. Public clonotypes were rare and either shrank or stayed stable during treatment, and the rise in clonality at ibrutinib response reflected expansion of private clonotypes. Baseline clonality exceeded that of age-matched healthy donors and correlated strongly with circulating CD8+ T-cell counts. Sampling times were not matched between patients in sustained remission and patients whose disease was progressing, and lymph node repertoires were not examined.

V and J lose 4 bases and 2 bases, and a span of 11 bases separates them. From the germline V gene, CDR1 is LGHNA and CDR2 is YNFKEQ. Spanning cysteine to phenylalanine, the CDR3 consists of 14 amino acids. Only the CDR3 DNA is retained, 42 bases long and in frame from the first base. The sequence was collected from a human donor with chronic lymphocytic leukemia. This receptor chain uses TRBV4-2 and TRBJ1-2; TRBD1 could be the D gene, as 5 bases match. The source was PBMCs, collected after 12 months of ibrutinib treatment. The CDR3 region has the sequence CASSPPRDNYGYTF. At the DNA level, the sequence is TGTGCCAGCAGCCCTCCTCGGGACAACTATGGCTACACCTTC.